This T cell receptor beta chain is drawn from a study of technical replicates of blood from several donors. Assay: immunoSEQ multiplex PCR; the TCRdb copy retains only in-frame clones and omits some. The sample lists more than 95,000 clones, 95% occurring once. The J segment lost 2 bases and the V segment lost 5 bases, leaving 9 bases of the junction unmatched. CDR1 and CDR2 from the germline V gene are LNHNV and YYDKDF (reference sequence). This CDR3 contains 16 residues. The TCR sequence derives from a human donor in good health. The sample comprised T cells isolated from PBMCs. J is TRBJ2-1 and V is TRBV15; 7 nucleotides line up with TRBD1. As DNA, the CDR3 is TGTGCCACCAGCCCCCACCGGGACAGAGCCTACAATGAGCAGTTCTTC. Protein sequence: CATSPHRDRAYNEQFF. Full variable domain (rest looked up from reference TRBV15 and TRBJ2-1): DAMVIQNPRYQVTQFGKPVTLSCSQTLNHNVMYWYQQKSSQAPKLLFHYYDKDFNNEADTPDNFQSRRPNTSFCFLDIRSPGLGDTAMYLCATSPHRDRAYNEQFFGPGTRLTVL.